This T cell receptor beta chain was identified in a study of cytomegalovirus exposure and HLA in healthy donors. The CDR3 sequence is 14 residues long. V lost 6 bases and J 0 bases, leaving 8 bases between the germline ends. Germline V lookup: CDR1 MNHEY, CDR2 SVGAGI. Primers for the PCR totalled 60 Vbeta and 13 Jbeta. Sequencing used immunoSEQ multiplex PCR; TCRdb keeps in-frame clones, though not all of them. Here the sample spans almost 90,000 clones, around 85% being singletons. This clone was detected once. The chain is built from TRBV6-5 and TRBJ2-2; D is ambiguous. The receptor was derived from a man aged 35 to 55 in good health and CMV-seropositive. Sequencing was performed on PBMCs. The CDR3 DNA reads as TGTGCCAGCAGCCGTTCCGCGAACACCGGGGAGCTGTTTTTT. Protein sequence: CASSRSANTGELFF.